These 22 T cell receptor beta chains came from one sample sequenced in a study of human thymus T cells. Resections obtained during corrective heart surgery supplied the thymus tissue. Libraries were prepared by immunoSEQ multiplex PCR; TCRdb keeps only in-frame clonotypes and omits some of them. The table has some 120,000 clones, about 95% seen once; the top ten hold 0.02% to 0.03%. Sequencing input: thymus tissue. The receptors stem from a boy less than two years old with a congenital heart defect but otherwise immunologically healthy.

DNA for the CDR3: TGTGCCAGCAGCTTAGCGGGGAAGGAAGCAGCTTTCTTT. It codes for CASSLAGKEAAFF. This sequence joins TRBV7-2 and TRBJ1-1; D unclear. With 0 bases removed from V and 10 bases from J, the gap between germline ends came to 12 bases. The CDR3 has 13 amino acids. CDR1 is SGHTA and CDR2 is FQGNSA in the germline V gene.

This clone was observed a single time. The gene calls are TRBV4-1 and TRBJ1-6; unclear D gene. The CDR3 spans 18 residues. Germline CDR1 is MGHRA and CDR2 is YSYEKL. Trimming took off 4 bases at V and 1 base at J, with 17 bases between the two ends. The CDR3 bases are TGCGCCAGCAGCCCCAAGTCCTGGCGGGGTTCCTATAATTCACCCCTCCACTTT. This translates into CASSPKSWRGSYNSPLHF.

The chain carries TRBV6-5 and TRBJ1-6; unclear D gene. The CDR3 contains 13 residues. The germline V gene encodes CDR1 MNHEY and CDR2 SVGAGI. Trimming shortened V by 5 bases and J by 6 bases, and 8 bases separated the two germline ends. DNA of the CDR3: TGTGCCAGCAGTCAGAAGATTAATTCACCCCTCCACTTT. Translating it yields CASSQKINSPLHF.

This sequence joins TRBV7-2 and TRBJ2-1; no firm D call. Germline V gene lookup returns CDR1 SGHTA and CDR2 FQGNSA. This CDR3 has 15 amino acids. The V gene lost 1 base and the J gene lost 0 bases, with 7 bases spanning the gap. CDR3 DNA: TGTGCCAGCAGCTTAGTAGCAGCCTCCTACAATGAGCAGTTCTTC. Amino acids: CASSLVAASYNEQFF. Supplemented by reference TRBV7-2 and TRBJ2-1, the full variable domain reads GAGVSQSPSNKVTEKGKDVELRCDPISGHTALYWYRQSLGQGLEFLIYFQGNSAPDKSGLPSDRFSAERTGGSVSTLTIQRTQQEDSAVYLCASSLVAASYNEQFFGPGTRLTVL.

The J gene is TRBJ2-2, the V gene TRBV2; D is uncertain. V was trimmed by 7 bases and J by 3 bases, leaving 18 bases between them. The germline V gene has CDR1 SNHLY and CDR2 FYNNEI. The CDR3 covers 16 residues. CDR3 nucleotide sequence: TGTGCCAGCATGGAATCGGGTCCTACTTACACCGGGGAGCTGTTTTTT. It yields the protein CASMESGPTYTGELFF. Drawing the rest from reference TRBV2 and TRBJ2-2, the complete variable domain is EPEVTQTPSHQVTQMGQEVILRCVPISNHLYFYWYRQILGQKVEFLVSFYNNEISEKSEIFDDQFSVERPDGSNFTLKIRSTKLEDSAMYFCASMESGPTYTGELFFGEGSRLTVL.

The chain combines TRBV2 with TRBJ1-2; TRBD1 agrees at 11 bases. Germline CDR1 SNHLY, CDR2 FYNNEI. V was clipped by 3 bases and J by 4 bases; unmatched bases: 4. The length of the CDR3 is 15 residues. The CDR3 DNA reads TGTGCCAGCAGTGATATGGACAGGGGGCCCTATGGCTACACCTTC. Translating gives CASSDMDRGPYGYTF.

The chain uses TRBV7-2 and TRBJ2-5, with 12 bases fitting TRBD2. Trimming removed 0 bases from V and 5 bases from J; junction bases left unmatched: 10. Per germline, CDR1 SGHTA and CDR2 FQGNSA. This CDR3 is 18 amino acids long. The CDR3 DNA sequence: TGTGCCAGCAGCTTAGCGTTGGCTAGCGGGGGGGCCCGGGAGACCCAGTACTTC. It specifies CASSLALASGGARETQYF.

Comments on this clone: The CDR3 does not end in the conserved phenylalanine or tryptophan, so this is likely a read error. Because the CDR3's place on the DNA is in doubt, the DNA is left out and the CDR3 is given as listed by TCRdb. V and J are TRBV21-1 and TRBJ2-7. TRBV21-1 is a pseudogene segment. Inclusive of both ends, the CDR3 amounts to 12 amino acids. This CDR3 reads CASSKEFLADQL.

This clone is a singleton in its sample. For the CDR3, the DNA is TGTGCCAGCAGCGTAGACCCTAGCACCGTTTCGAACACCGGGGAGCTGTTTTTT. Encoded protein: CASSVDPSTVSNTGELFF. V and J are TRBV9 and TRBJ2-2; D possibly corresponds to TRBD2 (5 bases). Trimming pared 0 bases from V and 0 bases from J, leaving 15 bases between. CDR1 is SGDLS and CDR2 is YYNGEE in the germline V gene. This CDR3 spans 18 amino acids.

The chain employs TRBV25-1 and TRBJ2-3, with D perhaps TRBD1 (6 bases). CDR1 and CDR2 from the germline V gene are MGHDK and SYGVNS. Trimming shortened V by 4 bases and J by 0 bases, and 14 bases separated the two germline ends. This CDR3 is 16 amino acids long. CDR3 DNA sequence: TGTGCCAGCAGTGCCCAAAGCCAGGGGAGCACAGATACGCAGTATTTT. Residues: CASSAQSQGSTDTQYF.

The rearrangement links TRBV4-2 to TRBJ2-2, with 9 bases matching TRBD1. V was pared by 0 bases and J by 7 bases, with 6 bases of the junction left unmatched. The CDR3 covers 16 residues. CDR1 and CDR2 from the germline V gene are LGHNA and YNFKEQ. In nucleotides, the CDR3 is TGTGCCAGCAGCCAAGATCGGGACAGGGAAAGCGGGGAGCTGTTTTTT. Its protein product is CASSQDRDRESGELFF.

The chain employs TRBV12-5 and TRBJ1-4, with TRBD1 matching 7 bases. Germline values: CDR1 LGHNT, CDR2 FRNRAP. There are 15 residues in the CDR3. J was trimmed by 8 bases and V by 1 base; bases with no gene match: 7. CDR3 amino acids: CASGLETGLWEKLFF. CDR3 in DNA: TGTGCTAGTGGTTTGGAGACAGGGCTCTGGGAAAAACTGTTTTTT.

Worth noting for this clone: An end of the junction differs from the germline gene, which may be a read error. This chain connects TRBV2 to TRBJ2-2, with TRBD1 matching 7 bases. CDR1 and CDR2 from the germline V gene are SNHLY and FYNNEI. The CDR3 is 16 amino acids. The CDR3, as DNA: TGTGCCAGCAGAGAAGACAGGGTTAAAAACACCGGGGAGCTGTTTTTT. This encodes CASREDRVKNTGELFF. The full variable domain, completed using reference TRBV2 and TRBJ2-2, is EPEVTQTPSHQVTQMGQEVILRCVPISNHLYFYWYRQILGQKVEFLVSFYNNEISEKSEIFDDQFSVERPDGSNFTLKIRSTKLEDSAMYFCASREDRVKNTGELFFGEGSRLTVL.

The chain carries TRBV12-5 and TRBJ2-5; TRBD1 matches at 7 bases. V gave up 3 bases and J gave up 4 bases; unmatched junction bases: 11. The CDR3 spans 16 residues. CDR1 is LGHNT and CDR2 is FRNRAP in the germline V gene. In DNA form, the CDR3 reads TGTGCTAGTGGTTTCCACTGGGACAGATCTAGAGAGACCCAGTACTTC. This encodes CASGFHWDRSRETQYF.

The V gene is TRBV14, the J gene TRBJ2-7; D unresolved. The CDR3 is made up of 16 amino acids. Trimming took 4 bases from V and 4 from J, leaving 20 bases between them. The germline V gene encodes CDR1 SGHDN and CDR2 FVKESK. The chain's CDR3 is CASSLETEIQVYEQYF. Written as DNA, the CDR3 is TGTGCCAGCAGCCTAGAAACAGAAATCCAAGTTTACGAGCAGTACTTC.

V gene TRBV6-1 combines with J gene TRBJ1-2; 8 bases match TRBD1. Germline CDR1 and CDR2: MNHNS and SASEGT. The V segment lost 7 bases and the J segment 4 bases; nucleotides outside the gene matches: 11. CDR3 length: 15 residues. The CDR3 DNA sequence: TGTGCCAGCACGTCGTCCAGGGGGCTTGGCTATGGCTACACCTTC. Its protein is CASTSSRGLGYGYTF.

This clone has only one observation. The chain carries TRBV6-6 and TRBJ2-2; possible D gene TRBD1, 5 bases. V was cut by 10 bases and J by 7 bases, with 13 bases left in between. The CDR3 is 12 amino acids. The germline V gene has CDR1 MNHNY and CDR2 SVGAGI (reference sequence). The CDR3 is CAILRGLGELFF. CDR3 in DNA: TGTGCCATCCTAAGGGGTCTCGGGGAGCTGTTTTTT.

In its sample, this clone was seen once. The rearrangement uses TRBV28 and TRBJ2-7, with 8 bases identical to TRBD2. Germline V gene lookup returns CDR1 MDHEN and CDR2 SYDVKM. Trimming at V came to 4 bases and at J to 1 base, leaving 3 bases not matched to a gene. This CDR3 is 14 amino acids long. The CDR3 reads CASSYRGGSYEQYF. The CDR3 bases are TGTGCCAGCAGTTACCGGGGGGGGTCCTACGAGCAGTACTTC.

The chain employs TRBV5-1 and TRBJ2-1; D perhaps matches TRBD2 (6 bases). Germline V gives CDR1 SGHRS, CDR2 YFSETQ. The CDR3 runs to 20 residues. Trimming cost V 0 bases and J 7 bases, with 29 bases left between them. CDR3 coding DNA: TGCGCCAGCAGCTTGGCCCGCCTTGTGGTAGCGGTGGAACGATGGAATGAGCAGTTCTTC. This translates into CASSLARLVVAVERWNEQFF.

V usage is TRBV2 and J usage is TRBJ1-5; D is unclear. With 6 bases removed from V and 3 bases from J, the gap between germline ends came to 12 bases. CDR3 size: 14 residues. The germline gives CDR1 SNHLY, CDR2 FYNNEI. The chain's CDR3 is CASSPIPFNQPQHF. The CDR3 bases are TGTGCCAGCAGCCCGATACCATTCAATCAGCCCCAGCATTTT.

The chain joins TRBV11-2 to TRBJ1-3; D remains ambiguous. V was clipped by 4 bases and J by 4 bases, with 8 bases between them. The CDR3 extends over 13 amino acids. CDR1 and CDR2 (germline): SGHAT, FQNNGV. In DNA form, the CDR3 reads TGTGCCAGCAGCTACGTTCCCGGAAACACCATATATTTT. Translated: CASSYVPGNTIYF.

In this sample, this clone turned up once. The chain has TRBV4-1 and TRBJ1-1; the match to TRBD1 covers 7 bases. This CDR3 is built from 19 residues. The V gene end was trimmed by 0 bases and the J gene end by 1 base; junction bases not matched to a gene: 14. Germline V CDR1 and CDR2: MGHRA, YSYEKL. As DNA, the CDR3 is TGCGCCAGCAGCCAAGAGGTCCGACAGGGTCAGGCGGCGAACACTGAAGCTTTCTTT. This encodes CASSQEVRQGQAANTEAFF.